One and the same sample provided the 9 T cell receptor beta chains below, sequenced in a study of PD-1 blockade in classical Hodgkin lymphoma. All trial patients relapsed after autologous stem cell transplantation. Data came from immunoSEQ multiplex PCR; TCRdb stores just in-frame clones and leaves some out. Of tens of thousands of clones in the sample, about 92% are singletons; the top ten hold about 8%. Sample: peripheral blood mononuclear cells (PBMCs), taken at baseline. The source of these receptors is a human donor with classical Hodgkin lymphoma.

This chain links TRBV10-3 with TRBJ1-2, with D unclear. Trimming left V 7 bases short and J 4 bases short, with 16 bases between. CDR1 is ENHRY and CDR2 is SYGVKD in the germline V gene. The CDR3 is made up of 14 amino acids. The CDR3 region has the DNA TGTGCCATCACCCCCGGGAACAGTATCTATGGCTACACCTTC. As protein: CAITPGNSIYGYTF.

The chain joins TRBV5-1 to TRBJ2-1, with 10 bases aligning to TRBD2. The CDR3 covers 18 residues. The V and J ends lost 1 base and 0 bases, in that order; junction bases with no gene match: 7. Germline V gene sequence: CDR1 SGHRS, CDR2 YFSETQ. CDR3 DNA: TGCGCCAGCAGCTTGAGGCTAGCGGGGGCCCACTCCTACAATGAGCAGTTCTTC. It is translated as CASSLRLAGAHSYNEQFF.

The chain has TRBV6-5 and TRBJ1-6; D not certain. Germline V gene data show CDR1 as MNHEY and CDR2 as SVGAGI. This CDR3 spans 14 amino acids. The germline V and J ends were trimmed by 3 bases and 12 bases, with 15 bases remaining between them. In DNA, the CDR3 is TGTGCCAGCAGTTATTGGGCGGCCCAGGAACCCCTCCACTTT. Its translation: CASSYWAAQEPLHF.

The chain couples TRBV19 to TRBJ1-1, with unresolved D. Trimming removed 6 bases from V and 3 bases from J, with 11 bases in between. This CDR3 contains 13 residues. CDR1 is LNHDA and CDR2 is SQIVND in the germline V gene (reference sequence). DNA for the CDR3: TGTGCCAGTAGACTCGGTCTGGACACTGAAGCTTTCTTT. Translating it yields CASRLGLDTEAFF. The entire variable domain, with the rest obtained from reference TRBV19 and TRBJ1-1, is as follows: DGGITQSPKYLFRKEGQNVTLSCEQNLNHDAMYWYRQDPGQGLRLIYYSQIVNDFQKGDIAEGYSVSREKKESFPLTVTSAQKNPTAFYLCASRLGLDTEAFFGQGTRLTVV.

The chain has TRBV5-1 and TRBJ2-7, with no clear D. From germline, CDR1 is SGHRS and CDR2 YFSETQ. CDR3 length: 15 amino acids. Trimming cost V 4 bases and J 1 base, with 15 bases left between them. The CDR3 loop is CASSAAGVSSYEQYF. The CDR3 DNA reads as TGCGCCAGCAGCGCCGCAGGAGTATCATCCTACGAGCAGTACTTC.

The chain combines TRBV7-2 with TRBJ2-7; D ambiguous. This CDR3 comprises 13 residues. Germline CDR1 is SGHTA and CDR2 is FQGNSA. The V end was cut by 3 bases, the J end by 2 bases, with 8 bases between. The CDR3 DNA sequence: TGTGCCAGCAGCTTCCTATTCACCTACGAGCAGTACTTC. Its protein is CASSFLFTYEQYF.

The chain combines TRBV5-1 with TRBJ1-5, with TRBD1 matching over 7 bases. The CDR3 extends over 12 amino acids. Germline CDR1 reads SGHRS; CDR2 reads YFSETQ. The V gene end was trimmed by 2 bases and the J gene end by 15 bases; junction bases not matched to a gene: 8. The CDR3 DNA sequence: TGCGCCAGCAGCTTAACAGGGGCCCCGGCGCATTTT. It specifies CASSLTGAPAHF.

V gene TRBV9 combines with J gene TRBJ2-3, with a tentative D call TRBD1 (6 bases). V was clipped by 0 bases and J by 6 bases, with 20 bases between them. The CDR3 is made up of 17 amino acids. Germline V gene lookup returns CDR1 SGDLS and CDR2 YYNGEE. The CDR3 spells CASSVGVGGNRYDTQYF. The DNA of the CDR3 is TGTGCCAGCAGCGTAGGGGTAGGGGGTAACCGTTATGATACGCAGTATTTT.

This chain joins TRBV19 and TRBJ2-2; D may be TRBD1 or TRBD2 (5 bases each). The germline V gene encodes CDR1 LNHDA and CDR2 SQIVND (reference sequence). Trimming left V 11 bases short and J 1 base short, with 17 bases between. The length of the CDR3 is 15 residues. The DNA of the CDR3 is TGTGCCGGCATTTCCGGGACCATGAACACCGGGGAGCTGTTTTTT. Encoded protein: CAGISGTMNTGELFF.